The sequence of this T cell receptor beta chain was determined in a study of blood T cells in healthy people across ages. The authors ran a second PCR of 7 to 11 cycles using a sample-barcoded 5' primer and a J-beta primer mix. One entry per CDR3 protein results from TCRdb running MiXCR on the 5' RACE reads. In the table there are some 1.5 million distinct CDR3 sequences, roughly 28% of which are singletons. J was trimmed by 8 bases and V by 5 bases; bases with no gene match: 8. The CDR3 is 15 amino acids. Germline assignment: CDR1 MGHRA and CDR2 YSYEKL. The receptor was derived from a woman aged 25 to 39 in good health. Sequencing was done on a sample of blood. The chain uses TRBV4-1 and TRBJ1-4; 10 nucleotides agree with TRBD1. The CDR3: CASSLSGTGAEKLFF. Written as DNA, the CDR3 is TGCGCCAGCAGCTTGTCCGGGACAGGGGCCGAAAAACTGTTTTTT.